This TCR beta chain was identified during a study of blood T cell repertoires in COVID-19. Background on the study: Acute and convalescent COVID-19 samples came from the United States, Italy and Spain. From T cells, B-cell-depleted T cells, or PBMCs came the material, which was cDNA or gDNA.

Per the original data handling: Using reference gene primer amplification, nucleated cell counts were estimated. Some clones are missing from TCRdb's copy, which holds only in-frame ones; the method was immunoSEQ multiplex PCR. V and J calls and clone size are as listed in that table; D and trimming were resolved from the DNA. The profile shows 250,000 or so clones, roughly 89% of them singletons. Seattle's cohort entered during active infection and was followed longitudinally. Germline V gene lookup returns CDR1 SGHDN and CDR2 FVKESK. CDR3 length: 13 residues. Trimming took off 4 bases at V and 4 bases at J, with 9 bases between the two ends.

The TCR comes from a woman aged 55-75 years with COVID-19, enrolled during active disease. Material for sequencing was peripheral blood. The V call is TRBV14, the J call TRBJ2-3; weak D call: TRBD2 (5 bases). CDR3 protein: CASSLSGADTQYF. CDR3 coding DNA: TGTGCCAGCAGCCTGTCCGGGGCAGATACGCAGTATTTT.